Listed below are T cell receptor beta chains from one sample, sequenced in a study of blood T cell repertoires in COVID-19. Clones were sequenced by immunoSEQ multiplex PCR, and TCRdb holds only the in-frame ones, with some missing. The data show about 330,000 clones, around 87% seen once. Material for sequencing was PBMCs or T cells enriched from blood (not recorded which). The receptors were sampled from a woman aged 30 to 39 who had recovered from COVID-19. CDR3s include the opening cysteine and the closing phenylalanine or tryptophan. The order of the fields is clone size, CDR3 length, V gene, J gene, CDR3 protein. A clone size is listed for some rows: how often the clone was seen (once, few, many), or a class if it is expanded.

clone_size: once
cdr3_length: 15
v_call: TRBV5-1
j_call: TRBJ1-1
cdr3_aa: CASSTRTGDSTEAFF

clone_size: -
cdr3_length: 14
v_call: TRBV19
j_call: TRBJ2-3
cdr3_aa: CASRRLESTDTQYF

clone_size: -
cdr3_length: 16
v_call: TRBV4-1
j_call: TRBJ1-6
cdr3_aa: CASSRNLDQSGSPLHF

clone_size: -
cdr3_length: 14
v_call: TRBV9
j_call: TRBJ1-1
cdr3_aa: CASSVATGNTEAFF

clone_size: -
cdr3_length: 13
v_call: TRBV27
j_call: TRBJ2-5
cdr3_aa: CASSWQGGETQYF

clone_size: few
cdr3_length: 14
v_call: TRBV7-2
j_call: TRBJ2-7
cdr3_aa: CASSGQGGSYEQYF

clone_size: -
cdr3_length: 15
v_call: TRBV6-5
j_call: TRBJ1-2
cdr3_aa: CASRAPGDKLGGYTF

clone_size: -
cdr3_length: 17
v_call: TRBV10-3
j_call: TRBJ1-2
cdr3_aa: CAISDPRTGRGIDGYTF

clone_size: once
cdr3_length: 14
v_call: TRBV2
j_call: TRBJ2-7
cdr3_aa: CATTRERGAYEQYF

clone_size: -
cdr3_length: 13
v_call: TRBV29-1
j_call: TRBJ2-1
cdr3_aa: CSVVGGPGNEQFF

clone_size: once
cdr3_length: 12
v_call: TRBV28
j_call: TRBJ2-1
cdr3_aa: CASRLSEREQFF

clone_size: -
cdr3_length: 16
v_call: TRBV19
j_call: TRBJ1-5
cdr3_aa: CASSIWGTGENQPQHF

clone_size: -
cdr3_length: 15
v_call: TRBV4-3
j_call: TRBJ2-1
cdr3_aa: CPSSQLRGGLNEQFF

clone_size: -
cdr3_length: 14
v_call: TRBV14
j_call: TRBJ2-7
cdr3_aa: CASSAAGGGYEQYF

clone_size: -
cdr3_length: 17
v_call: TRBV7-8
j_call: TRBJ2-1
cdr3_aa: CASSFDSGQGLGNEQFF

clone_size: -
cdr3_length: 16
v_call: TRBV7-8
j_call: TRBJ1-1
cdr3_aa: CASSLGPGAMNTEAFF

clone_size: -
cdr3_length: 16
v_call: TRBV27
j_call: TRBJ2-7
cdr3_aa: CASSLLAGFNSYEQYF

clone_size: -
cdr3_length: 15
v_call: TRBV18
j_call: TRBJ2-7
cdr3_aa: CASSPSRDRPYEQYF

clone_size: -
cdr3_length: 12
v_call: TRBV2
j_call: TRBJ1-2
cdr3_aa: CASQGTNYGYTF